The clone carrying this T cell receptor beta chain was detected only once. No antigen is known for it. Germline loops: CDR1 MNHNS, CDR2 SASEGT. CDR3 length equals 14 residues. Deletions cut 0 bases from V and 11 bases from J, with 14 bases between. MiXCR, applied by TCRdb to the reads, yields one record per CDR3 protein. This table has fewer than 1,000,000 distinct CDR3 sequences, under 40% appearing once. These data come from a study of T cell repertoires in cytomegalovirus infection. Overall study: As its CMV epitopes, the study selected recently identified HLA-C-restricted and well-studied HLA-B-restricted targets. Indicated by public TCR beta signatures were CMV infection and matching HLA type. General study findings and limits: Accumulated public TCR beta family frequency recognized individuals carrying CMV together with the relevant HLA.

This sequence was found in a human donor in good health (CMV status not recorded). Some clones in this sample may be carry-over from other donors' samples. The chain couples TRBV6-1 to TRBJ2-1; D might be TRBD2 (7 bases). The material sequenced was cultured CD8+ T cells from PBMCs, taken from culture after CMV antigen stimulation. The chain's CDR3 is CASSEAGGAHKQFF. The DNA for the CDR3 is TGTGCCAGCAGTGAAGCTGGGGGGGCACATAAGCAGTTCTTC.